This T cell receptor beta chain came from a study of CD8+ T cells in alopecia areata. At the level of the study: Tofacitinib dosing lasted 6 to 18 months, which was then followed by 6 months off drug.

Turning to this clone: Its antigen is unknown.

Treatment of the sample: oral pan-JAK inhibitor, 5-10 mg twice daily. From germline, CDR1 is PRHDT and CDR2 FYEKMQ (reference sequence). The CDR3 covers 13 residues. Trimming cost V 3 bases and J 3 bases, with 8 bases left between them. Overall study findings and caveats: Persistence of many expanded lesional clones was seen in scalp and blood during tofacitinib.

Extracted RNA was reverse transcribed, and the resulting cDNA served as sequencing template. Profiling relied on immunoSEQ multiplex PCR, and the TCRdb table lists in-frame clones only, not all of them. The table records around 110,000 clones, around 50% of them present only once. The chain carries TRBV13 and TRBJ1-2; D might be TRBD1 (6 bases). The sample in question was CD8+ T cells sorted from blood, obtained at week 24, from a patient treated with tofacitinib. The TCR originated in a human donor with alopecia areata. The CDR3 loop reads CASSFRTDYGYTF. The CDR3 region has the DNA TGTGCCAGCAGCTTCCGGACAGACTATGGCTACACCTTC.